Below, one T cell receptor (beta chain) is given with its context. Its antigen is undetermined. The data belong to a study of long-term antiretroviral therapy in people with HIV. Study-level points and caveats: Relative to control repertoires, HIV repertoires exhibited narrower CDR3 length ranges. Collection spanned 2004 to 2017; ART regimens may be less effective than current ones. In samples taken after ART, diversity increased but remained below transplant donor control levels.

Sequencing relied on immunoSEQ assay v3.0, run at survey level. Clones were sequenced by immunoSEQ multiplex PCR, and TCRdb holds only the in-frame ones, with some missing. The sample includes tens of thousands of clones, about 85% of them seen just once. Germline V gene lookup returns CDR1 PRHDT and CDR2 FYEKMQ (reference sequence). This CDR3 spans 16 amino acids. The ends were cut back, 3 bases at V and 0 bases at J, with 13 bases in the middle. The TCR sequence derives from a man younger than 35 with HIV. The chain links TRBV13 to TRBJ2-3; D call uncertain. Sample: unsorted PBMCs, taken 1.1 years after starting antiretroviral therapy. The CDR3 coding sequence is TGTGCCAGCAGCTTTTATGGTACAGAGAGCACAGATACGCAGTATTTT. Translating gives CASSFYGTESTDTQYF.